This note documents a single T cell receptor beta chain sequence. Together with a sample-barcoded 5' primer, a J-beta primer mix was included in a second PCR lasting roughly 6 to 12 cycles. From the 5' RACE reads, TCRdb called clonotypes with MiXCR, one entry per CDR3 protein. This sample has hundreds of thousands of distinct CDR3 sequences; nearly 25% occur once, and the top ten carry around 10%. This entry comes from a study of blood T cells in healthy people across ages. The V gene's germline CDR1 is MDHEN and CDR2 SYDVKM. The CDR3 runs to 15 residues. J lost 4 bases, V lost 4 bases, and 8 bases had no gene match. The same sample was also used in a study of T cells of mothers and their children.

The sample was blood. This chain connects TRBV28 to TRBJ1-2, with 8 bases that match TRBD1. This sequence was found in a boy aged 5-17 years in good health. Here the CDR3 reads CASSSPGGAGYGYTF. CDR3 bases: TGTGCCAGCAGTTCCCCAGGGGGCGCGGGCTATGGCTACACCTTC.